The 20 T cell receptor beta chains below were found in one sample sequenced in a study of blood T cell repertoires in COVID-19. Sequencing used immunoSEQ multiplex PCR; TCRdb keeps in-frame clones, though not all of them. The sample has about 250,000 clones, around 83% seen once. The source material was peripheral blood. The receptors stem from a man aged 40-50 years with active or convalescent COVID-19.

This clone appeared a few times. This rearrangement joins TRBV14 to TRBJ1-2; no clear D gene. V lost 1 base to trimming and J lost 8 bases, with 14 bases between them. This CDR3 has 14 residues. Germline lookup yields CDR1 SGHDN and CDR2 FVKESK. CDR3 in DNA: TGTGCCAGCAGCCAAGGATGGGCCGTTGGGGGCTACACCTTC. It translates to CASSQGWAVGGYTF.

This rearrangement joins TRBV11-3 to TRBJ1-1; maybe TRBD1 (6 bases). Per the germline V gene, CDR1 is SGHNT and CDR2 is YENEEA. The CDR3 runs 14 residues. The V and J ends lost 7 bases and 4 bases respectively, with 16 bases between them. The DNA of the CDR3 is TGTGCCAGCAAGATGAGGGGGACGAGCACTGAAGCTTTCTTT. It yields the protein CASKMRGTSTEAFF.

This clone appeared a single time. J is TRBJ1-2 and V is TRBV19; 7 positions match TRBD1. Germline CDR1 is LNHDA and CDR2 is SQIVND (reference sequence). The CDR3 loop spans 15 amino acids. The junction had 6 bases not matched to a gene; V was cut back by 4 bases and J by 1 base. CDR3 sequence reads: CASSTPGQVNYGYTF. The CDR3 coding sequence is TGTGCCAGTAGTACGCCAGGACAGGTTAACTATGGCTACACCTTC. Using reference TRBV19 and TRBJ1-2 for the parts outside the CDR3, the full variable domain is DGGITQSPKYLFRKEGQNVTLSCEQNLNHDAMYWYRQDPGQGLRLIYYSQIVNDFQKGDIAEGYSVSREKKESFPLTVTSAQKNPTAFYLCASSTPGQVNYGYTFGSGTRLTVV.

This clone was observed a few times. V and J are TRBV5-6 and TRBJ2-4, with no clear D. V was shortened by 4 bases and J by 9 bases, with 5 bases between the two germline ends. The CDR3 sequence is 10 residues long. CDR1 and CDR2 (germline): SGHDT, YYEEEE. The CDR3 here is CASSLSIQYF. CDR3 DNA sequence: TGTGCCAGCAGCCTATCCATTCAGTACTTC.

The chain links TRBV5-1 to TRBJ2-1; weak D call: TRBD2 (7 bases). The CDR3 sequence is 18 residues long. Germline V gene data show CDR1 as SGHRS and CDR2 as YFSETQ. V was trimmed by 4 bases and J by 2 bases, leaving 22 bases between them. In DNA, the CDR3 is TGCGCCAGCAGCCCATCCGGGTTTAGGGGGGGGACCTACAATGAGCAGTTCTTC. This encodes CASSPSGFRGGTYNEQFF.

This rearrangement joins TRBV5-6 to TRBJ2-7; D is undetermined. Germline V lookup: CDR1 SGHDT, CDR2 YYEEEE. V was cut by 0 bases and J by 7 bases, with 11 bases left in between. The CDR3 totals 13 residues. In DNA form, the CDR3 reads TGTGCCAGCAGCTTGGGTTGGGCCCGGGAGCAGTACTTC. Translation gives CASSLGWAREQYF. The complete variable domain, with remaining parts taken from reference TRBV5-6 and TRBJ2-7, reads DAGVTQSPTHLIKTRGQQVTLRCSPKSGHDTVSWYQQALGQGPQFIFQYYEEEERQRGNFPDRFSGHQFPNYSSELNVNALLLGDSALYLCASSLGWAREQYFGPGTRLTVT.

The chain couples TRBV7-2 to TRBJ1-4; D not resolved. The CDR3 has 15 amino acids. The germline V gene has CDR1 SGHTA and CDR2 FQGNSA. With 2 bases removed from V and 6 bases from J, the gap between germline ends came to 13 bases. This CDR3 reads CASSLIGNSYEKLFF. Written as DNA, the CDR3 is TGTGCCAGCAGCTTAATTGGCAACAGCTATGAAAAACTGTTTTTT.

In this sample, this clone turned up a few times. The chain combines TRBV6-1 with TRBJ1-6; D ambiguous. Germline CDR1 and CDR2: MNHNS and SASEGT. There are 16 residues in the CDR3. Trimming took 2 bases from V and 9 from J, leaving 17 bases between them. CDR3 sequence: CASSETRVREGSPLHF. CDR3 DNA: TGTGCCAGCAGTGAAACCCGAGTGAGGGAAGGTTCACCCCTCCACTTT.

In DNA form, the CDR3 reads TGTGCCAGCAGTGAATACCACGAGGCCAACACTGAAGCTTTCTTT. The encoded protein is CASSEYHEANTEAFF. The genes are TRBV6-1 and TRBJ1-1; unclear D gene. There are 15 residues in the CDR3. The V end was cut by 2 bases, the J end by 2 bases, with 12 bases between. Germline CDR1 and CDR2: MNHNS and SASEGT.

This clone occurred once. The chain recombines TRBV12-3 or TRBV12-4 with TRBJ1-4; 7 bases align to TRBD1. There are 13 residues in the CDR3. V trimming: 9 bases; J trimming: 4 bases; junction bases outside the gene matches: 5. The CDR3 sequence is CARPGTVNEKLFF. Here the CDR3 DNA reads TGTGCCAGACCCGGGACAGTTAATGAAAAACTGTTTTTT.

The chain has TRBV2 and TRBJ2-3; D is unresolved. The V end was cut by 5 bases, the J end by 5 bases, with 11 bases between. Germline lookup yields CDR1 SNHLY and CDR2 FYNNEI. The CDR3 covers 13 residues. The chain's CDR3 is CASSLFTRDTQYF. CDR3 coding DNA: TGTGCCAGCAGTCTCTTCACCAGAGATACGCAGTATTTT.

In this sample, this clone turned up a few times. The chain couples TRBV5-1 to TRBJ2-2; 11 nucleotides agree with TRBD2. The CDR3 runs 15 residues. The ends lost 2 bases at V and 4 bases at J; junction bases unmatched: 1. Germline lookup yields CDR1 SGHRS and CDR2 YFSETQ. CDR3 DNA sequence: TGCGCCAGCAGCTTTAGCGGGGGGGCCACCGGGGAGCTGTTTTTT. This encodes CASSFSGGATGELFF.

The V call is TRBV30, the J call TRBJ1-5, with TRBD1 matching over 10 bases. With V trimmed by 2 bases and J by 8 bases, 9 bases remained unmatched. The V gene's germline CDR1 is GTSNPN and CDR2 SVGIG (reference sequence). The CDR3 is 15 residues long. The CDR3 region has the DNA TGTGCCTGGAGTCCGGGACAGGGGACCATAGAGCCCCAGCATTTT. The encoded protein is CAWSPGQGTIEPQHF.

The CDR3 loop reads CAWRAPGLPQHF. DNA for the CDR3: TGTGCCTGGAGGGCCCCAGGTTTGCCCCAGCATTTT. This chain connects TRBV30 to TRBJ1-5; D unresolved. The CDR3 spans 12 residues. Germline V gene sequence: CDR1 GTSNPN, CDR2 SVGIG (reference sequence). Trimming stripped 3 bases from V and 9 bases from J, with 12 bases between. The whole variable domain, remainder taken from reference TRBV30 and TRBJ1-5, is SQTIHQWPATLVQPVGSPLSLECTVEGTSNPNLYWYRQAAGRGLQLLFYSVGIGQISSEVPQNLSASRPQDRQFILSSKKLLLSDSGFYLCAWRAPGLPQHFGDGTRLSIL.

This clone has only one observation. The chain has TRBV27 and TRBJ1-5; perhaps TRBD1 as D (5 bases). The V end lost 4 bases, the J end lost 2 bases, and 12 bases lay between the germline ends. Germline CDR1 MNHEY, CDR2 SMNVEV (reference sequence). The CDR3 runs to 15 residues. CDR3 DNA: TGTGCCAGCAGTTCTTTGGGGGAGGGCAATCAGCCCCAGCATTTT. Its protein product is CASSSLGEGNQPQHF.

A single count supports this clone. The chain joins TRBV9 to TRBJ2-3; 10 bases fit TRBD2. Germline CDR1 reads SGDLS; CDR2 reads YYNGEE. CDR3 length: 16 amino acids. The trim removed 3 bases at V and 3 bases at J, leaving 7 bases unmatched. DNA for the CDR3: TGTGCCAGCAGCGCCCTACTAGCGGGGAGGACAGATACGCAGTATTTT. Residues: CASSALLAGRTDTQYF. The whole variable domain, remainder taken from reference TRBV9 and TRBJ2-3, is DSGVTQTPKHLITATGQRVTLRCSPRSGDLSVYWYQQSLDQGLQFLIQYYNGEERAKGNILERFSAQQFPDLHSELNLSSLELGDSALYFCASSALLAGRTDTQYFGPGTRLTVL.

The chain carries TRBV3-1 (or the pseudogene TRBV3-2) and TRBJ1-2; no clear D gene. The CDR3 contains 12 residues. With 5 bases removed from V and 8 bases from J, the gap between germline ends came to 12 bases. Germline V lookup: CDR1 LGHDT, CDR2 YNNKEL (reference sequence). CDR3 sequence reads: CASSNSNEGYTF. The DNA for the CDR3 is TGTGCCAGCAGCAACAGCAACGAGGGCTACACCTTC.

V is TRBV12-5 and J is TRBJ2-7; D may be TRBD1 (6 bases). Germline CDR1 LGHNT, CDR2 FRNRAP. The CDR3 has 14 residues. Trimming removed 0 bases at V and 7 bases at J, with 13 bases between. CDR3 sequence (DNA): TGTGCTAGTGGTTTGGTACAGGGAATAAGAGAGCAGTACTTC. Protein product: CASGLVQGIREQYF.

This sequence joins TRBV18 and TRBJ1-1, with 7 bases identical to TRBD1. This CDR3 comprises 16 residues. The junction had 11 bases not matched to a gene; V was cut back by 3 bases and J by 4 bases. CDR1 is KGHSH, CDR2 LQKENI, per germline. For the CDR3, the DNA is TGTGCCAGCTCACCCCGCACGCTTGACAGGGCCACTGAAGCTTTCTTT. Translating it yields CASSPRTLDRATEAFF.

This clone turned up a few times. Distinct nucleotide sequences in the sample also encode this CDR3. V usage is TRBV5-1 and J usage is TRBJ2-1, with D uncertain. The V gene lost 0 bases and the J gene lost 0 bases, with 10 bases spanning the gap. CDR3 size: 16 residues. CDR1 and CDR2 (germline): SGHRS, YFSETQ. The DNA for the CDR3 is TGCGCCAGCAGCTTGGGAGGCCAGAGCTCCTACAATGAGCAGTTCTTC. Translation: CASSLGGQSSYNEQFF.